Described below is a single TCR beta chain sequence and its context. The antigen is undetermined. From the 5' RACE reads, TCRdb called clonotypes with MiXCR, one entry per CDR3 protein. The table records some 240,000 distinct CDR3 sequences, 15% to 20% of them present only once. This record comes from a study of CD8 T cells in ankylosing spondylitis. Overall study findings and caveats: Eight or nine highly homologous variants formed a TCR beta motif that appeared characteristic of ankylosing spondylitis blood. Disease-linked clones were reportedly significantly enriched in matched ankylosing spondylitis synovial fluid.

The CDR3 is 14 residues long. Looked up from germline, CDR1 is LGHNT and CDR2 is FRNRAP. V was shortened by 7 bases and J by 3 bases, with 16 bases between the two germline ends. The chain links TRBV12-5 to TRBJ2-7, with D hard to call. The TCR was taken from a male donor with ankylosing spondylitis or in good health (not recorded which). Sequencing input: blood, either unsorted or a sorted T cell fraction (not recorded which). The CDR3 loop is CASASLVGSYEQYF. In nucleotides, the CDR3 is TGTGCTAGTGCCTCACTCGTGGGAAGCTACGAGCAGTACTTC.